This is a list of T cell receptor beta chains from one sample in a study of response to subunit inactivated influenza vaccine. TCRdb itself ran the RT-PCR reads through MiXCR, one entry per CDR3 protein. The table has about 700,000 distinct CDR3 sequences, roughly 13% seen once. Material: PBMCs from blood, obtained around 15 days before vaccination. Receptors were obtained from a man between 45 and 60 years old who received an inactivated influenza vaccine. CDR3s include the opening cysteine and the closing phenylalanine or tryptophan. Fields, in order: J gene, clone size, V gene, CDR3 length, D gene, CDR3 DNA, CDR3 protein. D genes are given only for firm matches. Clone size is shown for a subset of rows, as once, few, many or a class of expanded clone.

>TRBJ1-1|few|TRBV19|11|TRBD1
TGTGCCAGTAGAGGGACAGGGAGGGCTTTCTTT
CASRGTGRAFF
>TRBJ1-2|few|TRBV18|14|.
TGTGCCAGCTCACCTGGGGCGAATCAGTATGGCTACACCTTC
CASSPGANQYGYTF
>TRBJ1-2|.|TRBV7-2|16|TRBD1
TGTGCCAGCAGCCCACGCTACAGGGGAGAGGACTATGGCTACACCTTC
CASSPRYRGEDYGYTF
>TRBJ2-2|few|TRBV20-1|12|.
TGCAGTGCTAGACTTGGCACCGGGGAGCTGTTTTTT
CSARLGTGELFF
>TRBJ2-1|.|TRBV10-3|15|TRBD2
TGTGCCATCAGGGGTGGTTCTAGCGGGCTAAATGAGCAGTTCTTC
CAIRGGSSGLNEQFF
>TRBJ2-1|.|TRBV20-1|13|.
TGCAGTGCCTTCAGGGGGGCCTACAATGAGCAGTTCTTC
CSAFRGAYNEQFF
>TRBJ2-3|many|TRBV24-1|13|.
TGTGCCACCCGTCCCGGGCCACAAGATACGCAGTATTTT
CATRPGPQDTQYF
>TRBJ2-1|.|TRBV5-1|16|.
TGCGCCAGCAGCCACGGGACCCTTAATGGGTACAATGAGCAGTTCTTC
CASSHGTLNGYNEQFF
>TRBJ2-5|few|TRBV7-9|13|TRBD2
TGTGCCAGCAGCTCTAGCGGGGCGGAGACCCAGTACTTC
CASSSSGAETQYF
>TRBJ1-5|.|TRBV10-2|12|.
TGCGCCAGCAGTCCAGGGATTCAGCCCCAGCATTTT
CASSPGIQPQHF
>TRBJ2-2|.|TRBV9|17|TRBD1
TGTGCCAGCAGCGTGAACCCGGGACAGGGACACACCGGGGAGCTGTTTTTT
CASSVNPGQGHTGELFF
>TRBJ2-2|.|TRBV20-1|15|TRBD1
TGCAGTGCTCCGGGACAGGGGGGGAACACCGGGGAGCTGTTTTTT
CSAPGQGGNTGELFF
>TRBJ2-1|few|TRBV5-1|15|.
TGCGCCAGCAGCCCCGGGACAAACTCCCCAATCGAGCAGTTCTTC
CASSPGTNSPIEQFF
>TRBJ2-1|.|TRBV12-3/TRBV12-4|15|TRBD2
TGTGCCAGCAGTTTTGGACTAGCGGGATCCGGTGAGCAGTTCTTC
CASSFGLAGSGEQFF
>TRBJ2-5|few|TRBV4-3|17|TRBD2
TGCGCCAGCAGCCAAGATTGGACTAGCGGGGGACAAGAGACCCAGTACTTC
CASSQDWTSGGQETQYF
>TRBJ1-5|few|TRBV24-1|16|.
TGTGCCACCAGTGATGCCGGACTGTCGAACAATCAGCCCCAGCATTTT
CATSDAGLSNNQPQHF
>TRBJ2-2|many|TRBV5-5|17|TRBD1
TGTGCCAGCAGCGCCCTGACAGGGGGCGCGGACACCGGGGAGCTGTTTTTT
CASSALTGGADTGELFF
>TRBJ2-3|few|TRBV6-2/TRBV6-3|16|.
TGTGCCAGCAAGACATCTTTAGGGAAGGCCACAGATACGCAGTATTTT
CASKTSLGKATDTQYF
>TRBJ2-1|few|TRBV6-2/TRBV6-3|14|.
TGTGCCAGCAGACCCTCTCGGTCATACAATGAGCAGTTCTTC
CASRPSRSYNEQFF
>TRBJ2-7|.|TRBV29-1|13|TRBD2
TGCAGCGTCGCTGGGAGGGTGTCCTACGAGCAGTACTTC
CSVAGRVSYEQYF
>TRBJ2-2|.|TRBV7-2|19|.
TGTGCCAGCAGCTTAACGAGAGGAATTCCACAGGGATTTCCCGGGGAGCTGTTTTTT
CASSLTRGIPQGFPGELFF
>TRBJ1-2|.|TRBV10-3|14|TRBD1
TGTGCCATCAGTGAGTCAGGGGGCGACTATGGCTACACCTTC
CAISESGGDYGYTF
>TRBJ2-1|.|TRBV12-3/TRBV12-4|13|TRBD2
TGTGCCAGCAAATTGGGACTAGCGGGCGAGCAGTTCTTC
CASKLGLAGEQFF
>TRBJ1-4|.|TRBV4-3|14|.
TGCGCCAGCAGCCATACAAGGGGAGATGAAAAACTGTTTTTT
CASSHTRGDEKLFF
>TRBJ1-2|few|TRBV6-1|14|TRBD1
TGTGCCAGCAGCAACAGGGGTTACTTTGATGGCTACACCTTC
CASSNRGYFDGYTF
>TRBJ2-7|many|TRBV4-2|17|TRBD1
TGTGCCAGCAGCCAAGATCCAGGGGGACATCTAATAGGCGAGCAGTACTTC
CASSQDPGGHLIGEQYF
>TRBJ2-7|.|TRBV5-1|14|.
TGCGCCAGCAGCATACAGGGATACTCCTACGAGCAGTACTTC
CASSIQGYSYEQYF
>TRBJ1-5|.|TRBV20-1|18|.
TGCAGTGCTAGAGATAGTTCAGGGAATGGTATTAGCAATCAGCCCCAGCATTTT
CSARDSSGNGISNQPQHF
>TRBJ1-2|.|TRBV12-3/TRBV12-4|13|TRBD1
TGTGCCAGCACGGCGGGGACAGGGATGGGCTACACCTTC
CASTAGTGMGYTF
>TRBJ2-7|many|TRBV3-1|15|TRBD2
TGTGCCAGCAGCCAAGTTTCTAGCGGAATTGGTGAGCAGTACTTC
CASSQVSSGIGEQYF
>TRBJ2-5|few|TRBV5-1|15|.
TGCGCCAGCAGCCGAAAACGCCGGGACCAAGAGACCCAGTACTTC
CASSRKRRDQETQYF
>TRBJ2-1|many|TRBV6-1|15|TRBD2
TGTGCCAGCAACAGTGGACTAGCGGGGTCCAATGAGCAGTTCTTC
CASNSGLAGSNEQFF
>TRBJ1-5|.|TRBV3-1|14|.
TGTGCCAGCAGCCAAGACCTGGGAGGTCAGCCCCAGCATTTT
CASSQDLGGQPQHF
>TRBJ1-4|.|TRBV7-2|14|.
TGTGCCAGCAGTCCTACAGGGTGGGGTGAAAAACTGTTTTTT
CASSPTGWGEKLFF
>TRBJ2-1|.|TRBV12-3/TRBV12-4|14|.
TGTGCCAGCAGTTTAGACTCCCACTACAATGAGCAGTTCTTC
CASSLDSHYNEQFF
>TRBJ2-5|few|TRBV9|17|TRBD1
TGTGCCAGCAGCGCTGCCCCCGGGACAGGGGGCCGAGAGACCCAGTACTTC
CASSAAPGTGGRETQYF
>TRBJ1-2|.|TRBV12-3/TRBV12-4|13|.
TGTGCCAGCAGCTCTGCATCTAACTATGGCTACACCTTC
CASSSASNYGYTF
>TRBJ2-1|.|TRBV5-1|15|TRBD2
TGCGCCAGCAGCTTAGAGTGGCGGGAGGACAATGAGCAGTTCTTC
CASSLEWREDNEQFF
>TRBJ2-5|.|TRBV6-5|15|.
TGTGCCAGCAGTTATGGTCTACCTTCCCACGAGACCCAGTACTTC
CASSYGLPSHETQYF
>TRBJ2-1|few|TRBV3-1|13|.
TGTGCCAGCAGCCAAGTCGAGGCAGGTGAGCAGTTCTTC
CASSQVEAGEQFF
>TRBJ2-3|few|TRBV28|13|TRBD2
TGTGCCAGCAAACGATCGGGGGGAGATACGCAGTATTTT
CASKRSGGDTQYF
>TRBJ2-2|many|TRBV18|14|TRBD1
TGTGCCAGCTCATCTACAGGGGACACCGGGGAGCTGTTTTTT
CASSSTGDTGELFF
>TRBJ2-3|many|TRBV5-1|17|TRBD2
TGCGCCAGCAGCTTGGCCAGTGGCGGGGGGAACACAGATACGCAGTATTTT
CASSLASGGGNTDTQYF
>TRBJ2-2|few|TRBV28|16|TRBD2
TGTGCCAGCAGTTCAGCGGGAGGGCCTAGGACCGGGGAGCTGTTTTTT
CASSSAGGPRTGELFF
>TRBJ1-4|.|TRBV12-3/TRBV12-4|14|.
TGTGCCAGCAGTTTAGTGGGGACTAATGAAAAACTGTTTTTT
CASSLVGTNEKLFF
>TRBJ2-7|.|TRBV20-1|14|.
TGCAGTGCTGACCGGGACGGAAGCTCCTACGAGCAGTACTTC
CSADRDGSSYEQYF
>TRBJ2-5|.|TRBV10-3|13|.
TGTGCCATCAGCCCCGGGGCTCAAGAGACCCAGTACTTC
CAISPGAQETQYF
>TRBJ2-2|few|TRBV7-2|16|.
TGTGCCAGCAGCTTAGGTCGGACACAGAACACCGGGGATCTGTTTTTT
CASSLGRTQNTGDLFF
>TRBJ2-3|.|TRBV19|12|.
TGTGCCAGTAATATCGGTACAGATACGCAGTATTTT
CASNIGTDTQYF
>TRBJ2-3|.|TRBV18|13|.
TGTGCCAGCTCACCACCGGGGGGAGATACGCAGTATTTT
CASSPPGGDTQYF
>TRBJ1-1|.|TRBV6-2/TRBV6-3|15|.
TGTGCCAGCAGTTACACGGGACACTTGAACACTGAAGCTTTCTTT
CASSYTGHLNTEAFF
>TRBJ2-3|few|TRBV27|18|.
TGTGCCAGCAGTTTAACGTTCCCAGGACTGGCGCCCACAGATACGCAGTATTTT
CASSLTFPGLAPTDTQYF
>TRBJ2-1|.|TRBV30|12|.
TGTGCCTGGAACGCAGGGTCCAATGAGCAGTTCTTC
CAWNAGSNEQFF
>TRBJ2-7|.|TRBV27|18|TRBD2
TGTGCCAGCAGTCCCGGTATCCATCTAGCGGCAAAGGACTACGAGCAGTACTTC
CASSPGIHLAAKDYEQYF
>TRBJ2-1|few|TRBV29-1|15|TRBD2
TGCAGCGGGAGGGCATGGGCTAGCGGGCACAATGAGCAGTTCTTC
CSGRAWASGHNEQFF